This TCR beta chain originates from a study of blood T cell repertoires in COVID-19. Across the study: Sites in the United States, Italy and Spain provided acute and convalescent COVID-19 samples. PBMCs, B-cell-depleted T cells, or T cells provided the cDNA or gDNA that made up the material.

Per germline, CDR1 LNHNV and CDR2 YYDKDF (reference sequence). The V end lost 0 bases, the J end lost 6 bases, and 15 bases lay between the germline ends. The CDR3 is made up of 15 amino acids. Per the study methods: Amplification from reference gene primers served as the basis for estimated nucleated cell counts. Only in-frame clones appear in the TCRdb table, and some are missing; sequencing was by immunoSEQ multiplex PCR. That table gives V, J and clone size, and the DNA gave D and trimming. The sample has some 150,000 clones, 65% to 90% seen once; the top ten hold around 3.5%. The TCR sequence derives from a man aged 70-80 years with acute or convalescent COVID-19. The rearrangement joins TRBV15 to TRBJ2-7, with D possibly being TRBD2 (5 bases). The sample taken for sequencing was peripheral blood. For the CDR3, the DNA is TGTGCCACCAGCAGAGAGTTGGTGGGAGCCGGCGAGCAGTACTTC. Protein product: CATSRELVGAGEQYF.